Each of the 19 T cell receptor beta chains below was sequenced from the same sample in a study of PD-L1 blockade in urothelial cancer (dated by TCRdb to the late 2010s). The time point label of this sample denotes: pretreatment tumor sample. To prepare the library, the immunoSEQ multiplex PCR assay was applied. TCRdb took over this immuneACCESS table, retaining in-frame rearrangements with V and J assigned. Such tables are incomplete; in checked studies, under half of the missing clones stem from an unresolved V gene, and the remainder is unexplained. A total of 35,000 or so clones appear in this sample, roughly 36% of them only once. The ten largest account for 8.9% of the sample. Sequenced here: tumor tissue, sampled before atezolizumab (anti-PD-L1) treatment. The receptors come from a man aged 55 to 70 with urothelial cancer.

This clone was detected only once. The germline gene is not matched at one end of the junction; a read error may be the cause. The rearrangement joins TRBV5-1 to TRBJ1-2; D is unclear. Germline V gives CDR1 SGHRS, CDR2 YFSETQ. The CDR3 loop spans 15 amino acids. In DNA, the CDR3 is TGCACCAGCAGCTTGTACGGCAGCAGTAACTATGGCTACACCTTC. Translation gives CTSSLYGSSNYGYTF.

The V gene is TRBV2, the J gene TRBJ1-1; 9 nucleotides match TRBD1. The J segment lost 6 bases and the V segment lost 8 bases, leaving 7 bases of the junction unmatched. Looked up from germline, CDR1 is SNHLY and CDR2 is FYNNEI. The CDR3 has 13 amino acids. Here the CDR3 reads CASGTGTRSEAFF. Written as DNA, the CDR3 is TGTGCCAGCGGGACAGGGACGCGTTCTGAAGCTTTCTTT.

This chain joins TRBV4-1 and TRBJ2-2, with 7 bases aligning to TRBD1. The CDR3 extends over 15 amino acids. Germline CDR1 reads MGHRA; CDR2 reads YSYEKL. After removal of 6 bases from V and 2 bases from J, the junction contained 6 bases not matched to a gene. CDR3 protein: CASSRGTANTGELFF. The CDR3 coding sequence is TGCGCCAGCAGTCGAGGGACAGCAAACACCGGGGAGCTGTTTTTT.

This clone was detected a few times. This rearrangement joins TRBV9 to TRBJ2-3, with 11 bases that match TRBD2. Germline V gene sequence: CDR1 SGDLS, CDR2 YYNGEE. This CDR3 spans 16 amino acids. With V trimmed by 2 bases and J by 5 bases, 7 bases remained unmatched. The CDR3 region has the DNA TGTGCCAGCAGCGTGGCTAGCGGGGGGATGATAGATACGCAGTATTTT. Encoded protein: CASSVASGGMIDTQYF.

The chain combines TRBV14 with TRBJ2-2; possibly TRBD1 for D (6 bases). Germline lookup yields CDR1 SGHDN and CDR2 FVKESK. Trimming stripped 4 bases from V and 14 bases from J, with 20 bases between. The CDR3 loop spans 14 amino acids. The CDR3 reads CASSLTRGLGQLFF. CDR3 nucleotide sequence: TGTGCCAGCAGCCTTACCAGGGGCTTAGGTCAACTGTTTTTT.

V and J are TRBV7-5 and TRBJ2-1. TRBV7-5 is listed as a pseudogene. This CDR3 region has 18 residues. The CDR3 here is CASSFSSDRNPSYNEQFF. Here the CDR3 DNA reads TGTGCCAGCAGCTTTAGTTCGGACCGCAACCCTTCGTACAATGAGCAGTTCTTC.

V usage is TRBV6-8 and J usage is TRBJ1-1; D is unresolved. Germline loops: CDR1 MNHGY, CDR2 SAAAGT. This CDR3 is built from 14 residues. V was clipped by 2 bases and J by 6 bases, with 13 bases between them. The CDR3 is CASSYQLGWSEAFF. The CDR3 region has the DNA TGTGCCAGCAGTTACCAGCTAGGTTGGTCTGAAGCTTTCTTT.

V and J are TRBV2 and TRBJ2-3; TRBD1 is a possible D gene (5 bases). Germline V gene sequence: CDR1 SNHLY, CDR2 FYNNEI. This CDR3 has 12 residues. V dropped 5 bases and J dropped 8 bases, with 11 bases sitting between them. In DNA form, the CDR3 reads TGTGCCAGCAGTCAGGGCTCAGGTACGCAGTATTTT. It translates to CASSQGSGTQYF.

The chain uses TRBV6-8 and TRBJ2-2, with TRBD1 matching over 7 bases. This CDR3 comprises 15 residues. In germline, CDR1 is MNHGY, CDR2 SAAAGT. V lost 5 bases, J lost 3 bases, and 6 bases stayed unmatched. The CDR3 region has the DNA TGTGCCAGCAGTAAAAGGGGGCGCGACACCGGGGAGCTGTTTTTT. Its translation is CASSKRGRDTGELFF.

V gene TRBV28 combines with J gene TRBJ1-4; 7 positions match TRBD1. Germline V gene lookup returns CDR1 MDHEN and CDR2 SYDVKM. The CDR3 sequence is 15 residues long. Trimming removed 1 base from V and 4 bases from J; junction bases left unmatched: 3. CDR3 in DNA: TGTGCCAGCAGTTTATCGACAGGGTTTAATGAAAAACTGTTTTTT. Translated, it gives CASSLSTGFNEKLFF.

The J gene is TRBJ2-3, the V gene TRBV28; TRBD2 matches at 9 bases. The CDR3 totals 14 residues. Germline V gene lookup returns CDR1 MDHEN and CDR2 SYDVKM. Trimming took 6 bases from V and 6 from J; bases not matched to a gene: 7. The CDR3 nucleotides read TGTGCCAGCAGAAATAGCGGGGGTGCGGATACGCAGTATTTT. Protein product: CASRNSGGADTQYF.

This clone showed up many times. The J gene is TRBJ1-2, the V gene TRBV4-1; 7 bases are shared with TRBD1. There are 16 residues in the CDR3. Germline V gene data show CDR1 as MGHRA and CDR2 as YSYEKL. Unmatched junction bases numbered 10, after V lost 4 bases and J lost 2 bases. CDR3 amino acids: CASSPDRSISNYGYTF. For the CDR3, the DNA is TGCGCCAGCAGCCCGGACAGGTCTATCTCGAACTATGGCTACACCTTC.

V gene TRBV10-3 combines with J gene TRBJ2-1; 13 bases are shared with TRBD2. The CDR3 contains 17 residues. Losses at the gene ends were 2 bases for V and 7 bases for J; bases not matched to a gene: 8. Germline V CDR1 and CDR2: ENHRY, SYGVKD. CDR3 in DNA: TGTGCCATCAGTGAGCCCGGACTAGCGGGAGTCATGAATGAGCAGTTCTTC. This translates into CAISEPGLAGVMNEQFF.

The CDR3 nucleotides are TGTGCCAGCAGTTACCCACTCCGACGGCTAGCGGACTACAATGAGCAGTTCTTC. This sequence encodes CASSYPLRRLADYNEQFF. V and J are TRBV6-8 and TRBJ2-1; 7 nucleotides align to TRBD2. CDR1 is MNHGY and CDR2 is SAAAGT in the germline V gene. There are 18 residues in the CDR3. V dropped 2 bases and J dropped 3; count of bases not matched to a gene: 13.

In this sample, this clone turned up a few times. This rearrangement joins TRBV12-5 to TRBJ2-3; 8 nucleotides match TRBD2. The CDR3 has 17 residues. CDR1 and CDR2 (germline): LGHNT, FRNRAP. The CDR3 DNA reads as TGTGCCAGCACTTCCTGGGGGAGCGGACTAGCCACAGATACGCAGTATTTT. It specifies CASTSWGSGLATDTQYF.

The CDR3 region is CASSLASRGNSPLHF. The CDR3 DNA is TGCGCCAGCAGCTTGGCAAGTAGGGGGAATTCACCCCTCCACTTT. The V gene is TRBV5-1, the J gene TRBJ1-6; tentatively, D is TRBD1 (6 bases). Germline V CDR1 and CDR2: SGHRS, YFSETQ. V shed 0 bases and J shed 7 bases, with 11 bases lying between them. The CDR3 consists of 15 residues.

This chain connects TRBV10-2 to TRBJ1-6, with no clear D. Germline loops: CDR1 WSHSY, CDR2 SAAADI. V lost 4 bases, J lost 7 bases, and 11 bases lay in between. The CDR3 loop spans 14 amino acids. This CDR3 is CASSGPDGNSPLHF. Here the CDR3 DNA reads TGCGCCAGCAGTGGTCCGGACGGAAATTCACCCCTCCACTTT.

V is TRBV5-1 and J is TRBJ2-5; D may be TRBD2 (6 bases). The germline V gene has CDR1 SGHRS and CDR2 YFSETQ. Deletions cut 2 bases from V and 0 bases from J, with 11 bases between. There are 15 residues in the CDR3. The CDR3, as DNA: TGCGCCAGCAGCTTCCCTGCGGGAAACCAAGAGACCCAGTACTTC. It yields the protein CASSFPAGNQETQYF.

This clone was observed a few times. V is TRBV28 and J is TRBJ2-7; perhaps D is TRBD1 or TRBD2 (6 bases each). The V gene's germline CDR1 is MDHEN and CDR2 SYDVKM. The CDR3 is 15 amino acids. V lost 3 bases to trimming and J lost 7 bases, with 19 bases between them. The CDR3 here is CASSLEVRGAGEQYF. The CDR3 bases are TGTGCCAGCAGTTTGGAGGTTAGGGGGGCGGGAGAGCAGTACTTC.